This paragraph covers one TCR beta chain sequence. Clones were read by immunoSEQ multiplex PCR, and TCRdb kept only the in-frame ones, dropping some. There are 130,000 or so clones in the sample; 88% occur only once, and roughly a tenth lies in the top ten. Germline-derived CDR1 and CDR2 are MDHEN and SYDVKM. After removal of 5 bases from V and 9 bases from J, the junction contained 13 bases not matched to a gene. This CDR3 spans 15 amino acids. This entry is derived from a study of blood T cell repertoires in COVID-19. Study-level background: Collection of acute and convalescent COVID-19 samples took place in the United States, Italy and Spain.

The sequencing sample was made of peripheral blood. The TCR sequence derives from a man in his fifties or sixties with active or convalescent COVID-19. This chain uses TRBV28 with TRBJ2-7, with TRBD2 matching 10 bases. The DNA for the CDR3 is TGTGCCAGCAGTCAGTCCGGGACTAGCGTATTAGGGCAGTACTTC. Its protein product is CASSQSGTSVLGQYF.